This is a list of T cell receptor beta chains from one sample in a study of T cells in Graves' hyperthyroidism and ophthalmopathy. TCRdb called the multiplex PCR reads again in MiXCR, with one record for every CDR3 protein. The table records approximately 150,000 distinct CDR3 sequences, 9.4% of them present only once. Sequenced material: blood. Receptor source: a woman aged 18 to 35 with Graves' hyperthyroidism that later progressed to Graves' ophthalmopathy. Both conserved end residues are part of each CDR3. The D gene is left open where the match is weak. The size field is filled for only some rows; it gives once, few, many or a size class.

18,TRBV4-1,many,.,TRBJ2-7,CASSQESPRHQSSYEQYF,TGCGCCAGCAGCCAAGAATCCCCTAGACACCAGAGCTCCTACGAGCAGTACTTC
15,TRBV9,many,TRBD2,TRBJ2-5,CASSDSSGGTRGQYF,TGTGCCAGCAGTGACTCTAGCGGGGGGACCCGGGGCCAGTACTTC
16,TRBV19,many,.,TRBJ1-1,CASSMSPGLANTEAFF,TGTGCCAGTAGTATGAGTCCGGGACTCGCGAACACTGAAGCTTTCTTT
17,TRBV4-1,.,TRBD2,TRBJ2-7,CASSHLGTSGRVNEQYF,TGCGCCAGCAGCCACCTAGGGACTAGCGGGAGAGTCAATGAGCAGTACTTC
15,TRBV5-6,.,TRBD1,TRBJ1-1,CASSVGQGDYTEAFF,TGTGCCAGCAGCGTGGGACAGGGTGATTACACTGAAGCTTTCTTT
15,TRBV20-1,many,.,TRBJ1-3,CSARDGGNSGNTIYF,TGCAGTGCTAGAGATGGGGGGAACTCTGGAAACACCATATATTTT
13,TRBV12-3/TRBV12-4,many,.,TRBJ1-2,CASASGGNYGYTF,TGTGCCAGCGCCTCCGGGGGCAACTATGGCTACACCTTC
13,TRBV2,many,TRBD1,TRBJ2-3,CASSGTGWDTQYF,TGTGCCAGCAGTGGGACAGGGTGGGATACGCAGTATTTT
15,TRBV2,many,TRBD2,TRBJ2-1,CASSLREGLGNEQFF,TGTGCCAGCAGTCTGCGGGAGGGCCTAGGAAATGAGCAGTTCTTC
16,TRBV3-1,many,.,TRBJ2-1,CASSQVQQPPGNEQFF,TGTGCCAGCAGCCAAGTACAGCAACCGCCGGGGAATGAGCAGTTCTTC
13,TRBV12-3/TRBV12-4,many,.,TRBJ2-7,CASSPGTFYEQYF,TGTGCCAGCAGCCCCGGGACCTTCTACGAGCAGTACTTC
17,TRBV11-1,many,TRBD1,TRBJ1-1,CASSRLLTGDKNTEAFF,TGTGCCAGCAGCCGCCTTCTAACAGGGGACAAGAACACTGAAGCTTTCTTT
14,TRBV11-2,many,.,TRBJ1-6,CASSFPGTNSPLHF,TGTGCCAGCAGCTTTCCTGGGACGAATTCACCCCTCCACTTT
14,TRBV2,many,.,TRBJ2-3,CASSLRDITDTQYF,TGTGCCAGCAGCCTCCGGGACATCACAGATACGCAGTATTTT
15,TRBV10-3,many,TRBD1,TRBJ1-2,CAIRTTQGAGYGYTF,TGTGCCATCAGAACCACCCAGGGGGCAGGCTATGGCTACACCTTC
15,TRBV7-8,many,.,TRBJ2-1,CASSFRSGSYNEQFF,TGTGCCAGCAGCTTCCGGTCCGGGTCCTACAATGAGCAGTTCTTC
13,TRBV19,many,.,TRBJ2-7,CASSIGPGYEQYF,TGTGCCAGTAGTATAGGACCAGGCTACGAGCAGTACTTC
14,TRBV2,many,.,TRBJ1-5,CASSGPLPHQPQHF,TGTGCCAGCAGTGGGCCTTTACCCCATCAGCCCCAGCATTTT
16,TRBV7-9,many,.,TRBJ2-3,CASSWPADTSTDTQYF,TGTGCCAGCAGCTGGCCAGCGGATACTAGCACAGATACGCAGTATTTT
14,TRBV12-3/TRBV12-4,.,.,TRBJ1-2,CASSFSGHVYGYTF,TGTGCCAGCAGTTTCTCGGGACACGTCTATGGCTACACCTTC
15,TRBV6-4,many,TRBD2,TRBJ2-2,CASSDSSGSTGELFF,TGTGCCAGCAGTGACTCTAGCGGGAGCACCGGGGAGCTGTTTTTT
15,TRBV28,many,TRBD1,TRBJ1-5,CASRLQGAPGQPQHF,TGTGCCAGCAGACTCCAGGGGGCGCCGGGGCAGCCCCAGCATTTT
16,TRBV4-1,many,TRBD1,TRBJ1-2,CASSQPRQGKNYGYTF,TGCGCCAGCAGCCAACCGAGACAGGGCAAGAACTATGGCTACACCTTC
16,TRBV2,many,TRBD1,TRBJ2-1,CASHGPDRGLGNEQFF,TGTGCCAGCCATGGCCCGGACAGGGGGCTAGGCAATGAGCAGTTCTTC
15,TRBV28,many,TRBD1,TRBJ1-3,CASSPDRVSGNTIYF,TGTGCCAGCAGTCCCGACAGGGTCAGCGGAAACACCATATATTTT
14,TRBV6-2/TRBV6-3,many,.,TRBJ1-1,CASTRNSRNTEAFF,TGTGCCAGCACCCGAAACAGCAGGAACACTGAAGCTTTCTTT
20,TRBV15,few,.,TRBJ2-3,CATSRAEGWTSILHTDTQYF,TGTGCCACCAGCAGGGCCGAGGGGTGGACCTCCATCCTTCACACAGATACGCAGTATTTT
15,TRBV4-1,.,TRBD1,TRBJ2-3,CASSQPGQGRVTQYF,TGCGCCAGCAGCCAACCGGGACAGGGGAGGGTTACGCAGTATTTT
16,TRBV20-1,few,.,TRBJ1-6,CSAPMGGRTYNSPLHF,TGCAGTGCTCCTATGGGGGGCAGGACCTATAATTCACCCCTCCACTTT
13,TRBV30,.,TRBD1,TRBJ1-5,CAWGQGANQPQHF,TGTGCCTGGGGACAGGGGGCGAATCAGCCCCAGCATTTT
14,TRBV5-1,many,TRBD1,TRBJ1-1,CASSTGQDNTEAFF,TGCGCCAGCAGCACCGGACAGGATAACACTGAAGCTTTCTTT
16,TRBV11-3,many,TRBD2,TRBJ2-1,CASSPRTSGDYNEQFF,TGTGCCAGCAGCCCGCGGACTAGCGGGGATTACAATGAGCAGTTCTTC
14,TRBV5-1,many,.,TRBJ2-7,CASSLVGNSYEQYF,TGCGCCAGCAGCCTTGTCGGAAATTCCTACGAGCAGTACTTC
15,TRBV20-1,many,.,TRBJ2-2,CSAVGGGWDTGELFF,TGCAGTGCTGTGGGAGGGGGATGGGACACCGGGGAGCTGTTTTTT
13,TRBV24-1,many,.,TRBJ2-2,CATSRTTTGELFF,TGTGCCACCAGCAGGACAACCACCGGGGAGCTGTTTTTT
17,TRBV6-1,.,.,TRBJ1-3,CASSEGETSSSGNTIYF,TGTGCCAGCAGTGAGGGGGAGACCTCAAGCTCTGGAAACACCATATATTTT
15,TRBV7-9,many,TRBD1,TRBJ2-7,CASSPKQGALYEQYF,TGTGCCAGCAGCCCGAAACAGGGGGCTCTCTACGAGCAGTACTTC
13,TRBV5-6,many,.,TRBJ2-2,CGSGTQNTGELFF,TGCGGGTCGGGGACACAGAACACCGGGGAGCTGTTTTTT
13,TRBV19,many,.,TRBJ1-5,CASSLGQNQPQHF,TGTGCCAGTAGTTTAGGACAAAATCAGCCCCAGCATTTT
17,TRBV6-1,many,TRBD1,TRBJ2-1,CASSRPSGDRGLNEQFF,TGTGCCAGCAGTAGGCCGAGTGGAGACAGGGGTCTTAATGAGCAGTTCTTC
16,TRBV14,.,.,TRBJ1-5,CASSQGGSAGNQPQHF,TGTGCCAGCAGCCAAGGGGGTTCAGCAGGGAATCAGCCCCAGCATTTT